The 17 T cell receptor beta chains presented below share a single source sample, sequenced in a study of beta chain features in type 1 diabetes. The authors reverse transcribed all of the isolated RNA, so sequencing captured expressed TCRB transcripts. Data came from immunoSEQ multiplex PCR; TCRdb stores just in-frame clones and leaves some out. The data show roughly 400,000 clones, with approximately 15% seen just once and approximately 0.019% held by the top ten. Sequenced material: naive CD4+ T cells from blood. These TCRs come from a woman younger than 30 in good health.

The chain uses TRBV5-4 and TRBJ2-3; D gene ambiguous. V was clipped by 0 bases and J by 2 bases, with 7 bases between them. Looked up from germline, CDR1 is SGHNT and CDR2 is YYREEE (reference sequence). The CDR3 totals 14 residues. CDR3 nucleotides: TGTGCCAGCAGCTTGGCTAGTTACACAGATACGCAGTATTTT. Protein sequence: CASSLASYTDTQYF.

This chain joins TRBV27 and TRBJ1-2; the D is unclear. The CDR3 extends over 16 amino acids. The germline CDR1 and CDR2 sequences are MNHEY and SMNVEV (reference sequence). The V end was cut by 0 bases, the J end by 4 bases, with 15 bases between. In DNA form, the CDR3 reads TGTGCCAGCAGTTTATCTCCGCTCGCGGCAGCCTATGGCTACACCTTC. Protein product: CASSLSPLAAAYGYTF.

This sequence joins TRBV11-2 and TRBJ2-1; D not certain. Deletions cut 0 bases from V and 2 bases from J, with 8 bases between. Germline-derived CDR1 and CDR2 are SGHAT and FQNNGV. CDR3 length: 15 residues. CDR3 sequence reads: CASSLDHGPYNEQFF. CDR3 bases: TGTGCCAGCAGCTTAGATCATGGCCCCTACAATGAGCAGTTCTTC.

The V and J genes are TRBV30 and TRBJ1-1, with a weak D call TRBD1 (5 bases). This CDR3 has 11 residues. V was pared by 3 bases and J by 6 bases, with 8 bases between. Germline V CDR1 and CDR2: GTSNPN, SVGIG (reference sequence). Here the CDR3 reads CAWRRGPEAFF. The CDR3 DNA follows: TGTGCCTGGAGGCGGGGCCCTGAAGCTTTCTTT.

The CDR3: CASSLRGRSSYEQYF. The CDR3 DNA is TGTGCCAGCAGCTTACGGGGTAGGAGCTCCTACGAGCAGTACTTC. J is TRBJ2-7 and V is TRBV13; perhaps TRBD2 as D (5 bases). The CDR3 spans 15 residues. V was trimmed by 2 bases and J by 0 bases, leaving 11 bases between them. Germline V gene lookup returns CDR1 PRHDT and CDR2 FYEKMQ (reference sequence).

The table lists this clone with a few counts. This sequence joins TRBV30 and TRBJ2-7; TRBD1 agrees at 12 bases. With V trimmed by 5 bases and J by 5 bases, 7 bases remained unmatched. This CDR3 comprises 14 residues. CDR1 and CDR2 (germline): GTSNPN, SVGIG (reference sequence). CDR3 nucleotide sequence: TGTGCCTGGGGTCCGGGACAGGGGGCCCACGAGCAGTACTTC. Translated: CAWGPGQGAHEQYF. The variable domain in full, with the rest retrieved from reference TRBV30 and TRBJ2-7, is SQTIHQWPATLVQPVGSPLSLECTVEGTSNPNLYWYRQAAGRGLQLLFYSVGIGQISSEVPQNLSASRPQDRQFILSSKKLLLSDSGFYLCAWGPGQGAHEQYFGPGTRLTVT.

This clone came up a few times. V gene TRBV6-6 combines with J gene TRBJ2-7, with TRBD1 matching over 7 bases. The CDR3 has 15 residues. CDR1 is MNHNY and CDR2 is SVGAGI in the germline V gene (reference sequence). V shed 4 bases and J 2 bases; nucleotides not matched to a gene: 8. The CDR3 DNA reads as TGTGCCAGCAGTTCTTTCGGGGACAGTCCCTACGAGCAGTACTTC. Its protein product is CASSSFGDSPYEQYF.

This sequence joins TRBV5-1 and TRBJ1-1, with 7 bases matching TRBD1. J lost 5 bases, V lost 0 bases, and 1 base had no gene match. Germline V CDR1 and CDR2: SGHRS, YFSETQ. The CDR3 consists of 13 residues. CDR3 bases: TGCGCCAGCAGCTTGGAGGGGGCGACTGAAGCTTTCTTT. Translation: CASSLEGATEAFF. Full variable domain (remainder filled in from reference TRBV5-1 and TRBJ1-1): KAGVTQTPRYLIKTRGQQVTLSCSPISGHRSVSWYQQTPGQGLQFLFEYFSETQRNKGNFPGRFSGRQFSNSRSEMNVSTLELGDSALYLCASSLEGATEAFFGQGTRLTVV.

Notes on this clone: Other nucleotide sequences in the sample specify the same CDR3. The chain has TRBV5-1 and TRBJ1-5; 8 bases align to TRBD1. The CDR3 loop spans 14 amino acids. Germline V lookup: CDR1 SGHRS, CDR2 YFSETQ. The V gene end was trimmed by 0 bases and the J gene end by 4 bases; junction bases not matched to a gene: 0. The CDR3 bases are TGCGCCAGCAGCTTGGGGACAGGGAATCAGCCCCAGCATTTT. It specifies CASSLGTGNQPQHF.

V gene TRBV28 combines with J gene TRBJ1-5, with D possibly being TRBD1 (6 bases). The germline CDR1 and CDR2 sequences are MDHEN and SYDVKM. The V gene lost 5 bases and the J gene lost 2 bases, with 13 bases spanning the gap. The CDR3 length is 15 residues. CDR3 DNA sequence: TGTGCCAGCAGTCATCAGGGGTTCGGCAATCAGCCCCAGCATTTT. It specifies CASSHQGFGNQPQHF.

The genes are TRBV28 and TRBJ2-5, with TRBD2 identical over 7 bases. The CDR3 extends over 13 amino acids. The germline gives CDR1 MDHEN, CDR2 SYDVKM. V dropped 5 bases and J dropped 2; count of bases not matched to a gene: 2. CDR3 amino acids: CASSGLVQETQYF. In nucleotides, the CDR3 is TGTGCCAGCAGTGGACTAGTTCAAGAGACCCAGTACTTC.

This clone was seen a few times. The CDR3 bases are TGTGCCAGCAGTGAATTCGGGAGGGAGACCCAGTACTTC. Residues: CASSEFGRETQYF. V and J are TRBV25-1 and TRBJ2-5; TRBD2 matches at 7 bases. The CDR3 consists of 13 residues. Trimming at V came to 1 base and at J to 5 bases, leaving 1 base not matched to a gene. Germline V gene sequence: CDR1 MGHDK, CDR2 SYGVNS. The full variable domain, its missing parts supplied by reference TRBV25-1 and TRBJ2-5, is EADIYQTPRYLVIGTGKKITLECSQTMGHDKMYWYQQDPGMELHLIHYSYGVNSTEKGDLSSESTVSRIRTEHFPLTLESARPSHTSQYLCASSEFGRETQYFGPGTRLLVL.

This clone was detected a few times. V is TRBV7-6 and J is TRBJ1-5; TRBD1 matches 7 bases. V dropped 6 bases and J dropped 4; count of bases not matched to a gene: 12. Germline V gene lookup returns CDR1 SGHVS and CDR2 FNYEAQ. The CDR3 runs to 16 residues. The DNA of the CDR3 is TGTGCCAGCAGAATACCTGACAGGGAGTGGAATCAGCCCCAGCATTTT. Protein product: CASRIPDREWNQPQHF.

The V and J genes are TRBV25-1 and TRBJ2-2; 11 bases are a match to TRBD2. Germline V lookup: CDR1 MGHDK, CDR2 SYGVNS. This CDR3 has 18 amino acids. Losses at the gene ends were 3 bases for V and 5 bases for J; bases not matched to a gene: 11. The CDR3 loop reads CASSDPLLAGVATGELFF. The CDR3, as DNA: TGTGCCAGCAGTGATCCTTTACTAGCGGGAGTGGCAACCGGGGAGCTGTTTTTT.

The genes are TRBV27 and TRBJ2-2; 7 nucleotides line up with TRBD1. This CDR3 region has 15 residues. The germline V gene encodes CDR1 MNHEY and CDR2 SMNVEV (reference sequence). The V and J ends lost 2 bases and 1 base, in that order; junction bases with no gene match: 1. CDR3 residues: CASSLRTGNTGELFF. The CDR3 DNA is TGTGCCAGCAGTTTACGGACAGGGAACACCGGGGAGCTGTTTTTT.

The chain joins TRBV9 to TRBJ1-3, with TRBD1 identical over 9 bases. CDR3 size: 15 residues. Per the germline V gene, CDR1 is SGDLS and CDR2 is YYNGEE. Trimming removed 4 bases from V and 2 bases from J; junction bases left unmatched: 4. CDR3 coding DNA: TGTGCCAGCAGCTCAAGGACAGGGGCTGGAAACACCATATATTTT. Encoded protein: CASSSRTGAGNTIYF.

The CDR3 nucleotides are TGCGCCAGCAGCCCGGGACAGGGGGCATGGTACGAGCAGTACTTC. Translating gives CASSPGQGAWYEQYF. The V gene is TRBV5-1, the J gene TRBJ2-7; TRBD1 aligns across 12 bases. The length of the CDR3 is 15 residues. Germline V CDR1 and CDR2: SGHRS, YFSETQ. The J segment lost 4 bases and the V segment lost 4 bases, leaving 6 bases of the junction unmatched.